These T cell receptor beta chains were read from a single sample in a study of shared clonotypes between healthy human individuals. Here immunoSEQ multiplex PCR was the method, and the copy in TCRdb shows in-frame clones only, minus some. The table records more than 550,000 clones, about 90% of them present only once. The sample was naive CD8+ T cells sorted from blood. These TCRs come from a young man in good health. Each CDR3 is given with its conserved first and last residue. The D gene is left open where the match is weak. Clone size is shown for a subset of rows, as once, few, many or a class of expanded clone.

D gene: TRBD1
J gene: TRBJ2-7
V gene: TRBV18
clone size: -
CDR3 DNA: TGTGCCAGCTCAACCGGGACAGACCTCTACGAGCAGTACTTC
CDR3 protein: CASSTGTDLYEQYF

D gene: TRBD2
J gene: TRBJ2-7
V gene: TRBV28
clone size: once
CDR3 DNA: TGTGCCAGCAGTTTATATGGGGAGGGGCCTCTCTACGAGCAGTACTTC
CDR3 protein: CASSLYGEGPLYEQYF

D gene: -
J gene: TRBJ2-1
V gene: TRBV7-8
clone size: -
CDR3 DNA: TGTGCCAGCAGCTTAGCGCATTCGCAGGGGTGGGGATACAATGAGCAGTTCTTC
CDR3 protein: CASSLAHSQGWGYNEQFF

D gene: TRBD1
J gene: TRBJ2-7
V gene: TRBV15
clone size: -
CDR3 DNA: TGTGCCACCAGCAGAGGACAGGGGGCGAATATCTTCTACGAGCAGTACTTC
CDR3 protein: CATSRGQGANIFYEQYF

D gene: -
J gene: TRBJ2-1
V gene: TRBV7-3
clone size: once
CDR3 DNA: TGTGCCAGCACACCTCTCTTCAATGAGCAGTTCTTC
CDR3 protein: CASTPLFNEQFF

D gene: -
J gene: TRBJ2-1
V gene: TRBV29-1
clone size: -
CDR3 DNA: TGCAGCGTCGACCGGGACACCACGTTCGGGGGCCTATACAATGAGCAGTTCTTC
CDR3 protein: CSVDRDTTFGGLYNEQFF

D gene: TRBD2
J gene: TRBJ2-1
V gene: TRBV27
clone size: -
CDR3 DNA: TGTGCCACCGGGGGGAAAAGGAATGAGCAGTTCTTC
CDR3 protein: CATGGKRNEQFF

D gene: -
J gene: TRBJ2-1
V gene: TRBV19
clone size: -
CDR3 DNA: TGTGCCAGTACCCAAGGTGGCGGGGTTAATGAGCAGTTCTTC
CDR3 protein: CASTQGGGVNEQFF

D gene: -
J gene: TRBJ1-5
V gene: TRBV6-5
clone size: -
CDR3 DNA: TGTGCCAGCAGCGATGTCAGTCAGCCCCAGCATTTT
CDR3 protein: CASSDVSQPQHF

D gene: TRBD1
J gene: TRBJ2-2
V gene: TRBV4-3
clone size: -
CDR3 DNA: TGCGCCAGCAGCCCAGGGACAGTTACCGGGGAGCTGTTTTTT
CDR3 protein: CASSPGTVTGELFF

D gene: TRBD1
J gene: TRBJ1-5
V gene: TRBV19
clone size: -
CDR3 DNA: TGTGCCAGTAGGACACAGGGGGCAAGCAATCAGCCCCAGCATTTT
CDR3 protein: CASRTQGASNQPQHF

D gene: -
J gene: TRBJ2-2
V gene: TRBV5-1
clone size: -
CDR3 DNA: TGCGCCAGCAGCTTGGTACACGGGGAGCTGTTTTTT
CDR3 protein: CASSLVHGELFF

D gene: -
J gene: TRBJ2-1
V gene: TRBV27
clone size: -
CDR3 DNA: TGTGCCAGCAGTTTCCCAGGGGGGAATGAGCAGTTCTTC
CDR3 protein: CASSFPGGNEQFF

D gene: -
J gene: TRBJ2-7
V gene: TRBV14
clone size: -
CDR3 DNA: TGTGCCAGCAGCTCTCCAGGGGGGTCCTACGAGCAGTACTTC
CDR3 protein: CASSSPGGSYEQYF

D gene: -
J gene: TRBJ2-3
V gene: TRBV23-1
clone size: -
CDR3 DNA: TGCGCCAGCAGTCAATTTATGGGGGGCCCGGATACAGATACGCAGTATTTT
CDR3 protein: CASSQFMGGPDTDTQYF

D gene: -
J gene: TRBJ2-7
V gene: TRBV7-9
clone size: few
CDR3 DNA: TGTGCCACCTTAGTAGGCAGCAGCGACGAGCAGTACTTC
CDR3 protein: CATLVGSSDEQYF

D gene: -
J gene: TRBJ2-1
V gene: TRBV28
clone size: -
CDR3 DNA: TGTGCCAGCAGCTTTATTGGGCAGGGGGGATTCTACAATGAGCAGTTCTTC
CDR3 protein: CASSFIGQGGFYNEQFF

D gene: TRBD1
J gene: TRBJ2-7
V gene: TRBV28
clone size: -
CDR3 DNA: TGTGCCAGCAGTTACCCCACAGGGGGCGGCGAGCAGTACTTC
CDR3 protein: CASSYPTGGGEQYF

D gene: -
J gene: TRBJ2-7
V gene: TRBV29-1
clone size: -
CDR3 DNA: TGCAGCGTTTTCGCGGGATGGGATACACCCTACGAGCAGTACTTC
CDR3 protein: CSVFAGWDTPYEQYF

D gene: TRBD2
J gene: TRBJ2-3
V gene: TRBV5-4
clone size: -
CDR3 DNA: TGTGCCAGCAGCCAAGAACTAGCGGGAGGGCCGGCAGATACGCAGTATTTT
CDR3 protein: CASSQELAGGPADTQYF

D gene: -
J gene: TRBJ2-1
V gene: TRBV4-3
clone size: -
CDR3 DNA: TGCGCCAGCCGCTCCCGGGACTCCAACAATGAGCAGTTCTTC
CDR3 protein: CASRSRDSNNEQFF

D gene: -
J gene: TRBJ2-2
V gene: TRBV2
clone size: -
CDR3 DNA: TGTGCCAGCAGCGGAGTGGGAACCGGGGAGCTGTTTTTT
CDR3 protein: CASSGVGTGELFF

D gene: TRBD2
J gene: TRBJ2-1
V gene: TRBV9
clone size: -
CDR3 DNA: TGTGCCAGCAGCGTAGTAGGGACTAGGAGGGACAATGAGCAGTTCTTC
CDR3 protein: CASSVVGTRRDNEQFF

D gene: -
J gene: TRBJ2-1
V gene: TRBV9
clone size: -
CDR3 DNA: TGTGCCAGCAGCCCTTGGACAATTGGCGGGCCCGGACGTGGGAATGAGCAGTTCTTC
CDR3 protein: CASSPWTIGGPGRGNEQFF

D gene: -
J gene: TRBJ2-7
V gene: TRBV5-4
clone size: -
CDR3 DNA: TGTGCCAGCAGCTGGGAAGGGGCCACCGCCTACGAGCAGTACTTC
CDR3 protein: CASSWEGATAYEQYF

D gene: TRBD2
J gene: TRBJ2-7
V gene: TRBV5-1
clone size: -
CDR3 DNA: TGCGCCAGCAGCTTCGGGGGGGATCAGTACTTC
CDR3 protein: CASSFGGDQYF

D gene: -
J gene: TRBJ2-7
V gene: TRBV27
clone size: -
CDR3 DNA: TGTGCCAGCAGTTCCCAACCCTACGAGCAGTACTTC
CDR3 protein: CASSSQPYEQYF

D gene: TRBD2
J gene: TRBJ2-1
V gene: TRBV7-2
clone size: once
CDR3 DNA: TGTGCCAGCAGCCGCGGGGCTAGCGGGAGTTACAATGAGCAGTTCTTC
CDR3 protein: CASSRGASGSYNEQFF

D gene: -
J gene: TRBJ2-2
V gene: TRBV6-6
clone size: -
CDR3 DNA: TGTGCCAGCAGTGGCCGGGACTCCTCCTCCACCGGGGAGCTGTTTTTT
CDR3 protein: CASSGRDSSSTGELFF

D gene: TRBD2
J gene: TRBJ2-1
V gene: TRBV12-5
clone size: -
CDR3 DNA: TGTGCTAGTGGTGGACTAGTACCCAATGAGCAGTTCTTC
CDR3 protein: CASGGLVPNEQFF

D gene: -
J gene: TRBJ2-7
V gene: TRBV28
clone size: -
CDR3 DNA: TGTGCCAGCAGTTTACGCTACCGAGGGGGACGGTTCAACTACGAGCAGTACTTC
CDR3 protein: CASSLRYRGGRFNYEQYF

D gene: -
J gene: TRBJ2-3
V gene: TRBV4-1
clone size: -
CDR3 DNA: TGCGCCAGCAGCCAAGGAAGGGGAGATACGCAGTATTTT
CDR3 protein: CASSQGRGDTQYF

D gene: -
J gene: TRBJ1-4
V gene: TRBV15
clone size: -
CDR3 DNA: TGTGCCACCAGCAGGGGACGGATTAATGAAAAACTGTTTTTT
CDR3 protein: CATSRGRINEKLFF

D gene: TRBD2
J gene: TRBJ2-2
V gene: TRBV7-9
clone size: -
CDR3 DNA: TGTGCCAGCAGCTCTGAAACTCCGGGACTAGCGGGGAACACCGGGGAGCTGTTTTTT
CDR3 protein: CASSSETPGLAGNTGELFF

D gene: -
J gene: TRBJ2-1
V gene: TRBV29-1
clone size: -
CDR3 DNA: TGCAGCGTTGAGACCGTAGCGAACTACTACAATGAGCAGTTCTTC
CDR3 protein: CSVETVANYYNEQFF

D gene: TRBD2
J gene: TRBJ2-1
V gene: TRBV5-1
clone size: -
CDR3 DNA: TGCGCCAGCAGCTTGTTCTCGCGGGAGAGGGGCAATGAGCAGTTCTTC
CDR3 protein: CASSLFSRERGNEQFF

D gene: TRBD2
J gene: TRBJ2-3
V gene: TRBV29-1
clone size: -
CDR3 DNA: TGCAGCGTTGAAGCTAGCGGGACGACAGATACGCAGTATTTT
CDR3 protein: CSVEASGTTDTQYF

D gene: -
J gene: TRBJ2-1
V gene: TRBV29-1
clone size: -
CDR3 DNA: TGCAGCGTTAACAGGGCCTTCTCCTACAATGAGCAGTTCTTC
CDR3 protein: CSVNRAFSYNEQFF

D gene: -
J gene: TRBJ2-1
V gene: TRBV7-8
clone size: -
CDR3 DNA: TGTGCCAGCAGCCTAGGCCCTAGCTCCTACAATGAGCAGTTCTTC
CDR3 protein: CASSLGPSSYNEQFF

D gene: -
J gene: TRBJ2-7
V gene: TRBV7-9
clone size: -
CDR3 DNA: TGTGCCAGCAGCTTTGGACCCTACGAGCAGTACTTC
CDR3 protein: CASSFGPYEQYF

D gene: -
J gene: TRBJ2-7
V gene: TRBV7-9
clone size: -
CDR3 DNA: TGTGCCAGCAGTAGACAGAGCTCCTACGAGCAGTACTTC
CDR3 protein: CASSRQSSYEQYF

D gene: -
J gene: TRBJ2-2
V gene: TRBV6-1
clone size: -
CDR3 DNA: TGTGCCAGCAGTGAAGCAGACTCGTACACCGGGGAGCTGTTTTTT
CDR3 protein: CASSEADSYTGELFF

D gene: -
J gene: TRBJ2-3
V gene: TRBV29-1
clone size: -
CDR3 DNA: TGCAGCGTTGACTCGACAGGCACAGATACGCAGTATTTT
CDR3 protein: CSVDSTGTDTQYF

D gene: -
J gene: TRBJ1-3
V gene: TRBV14
clone size: -
CDR3 DNA: TGTGCCAGCAGCCAAGAATGGGCTTCGGGGGGGGAATCTGGAAACACCATATATTTT
CDR3 protein: CASSQEWASGGESGNTIYF

D gene: TRBD2
J gene: TRBJ2-3
V gene: TRBV2
clone size: -
CDR3 DNA: TGTGCCAGCAGCCAAATTGGGACTAGCGGGCCGGATACGCAGTATTTT
CDR3 protein: CASSQIGTSGPDTQYF

D gene: -
J gene: TRBJ1-2
V gene: TRBV6-5
clone size: -
CDR3 DNA: TGTGCCAGCAGTTCGGTCGGGGACTATGGCTACACCTTC
CDR3 protein: CASSSVGDYGYTF

D gene: TRBD1
J gene: TRBJ2-7
V gene: TRBV10-3
clone size: -
CDR3 DNA: TGTGCCATATGCGAAAACAGGGGGAGTAGTATCTACGAGCAGTACTTC
CDR3 protein: CAICENRGSSIYEQYF

D gene: -
J gene: TRBJ1-1
V gene: TRBV11-2
clone size: -
CDR3 DNA: TGTGCCAGCAGCTTAGGAAAGGGAGGGATGAACACTGAAGCTTTCTTT
CDR3 protein: CASSLGKGGMNTEAFF

D gene: -
J gene: TRBJ1-1
V gene: TRBV29-1
clone size: -
CDR3 DNA: TGCAGCGTTCTCCAGGGACATTACACTGAAGCTTTCTTT
CDR3 protein: CSVLQGHYTEAFF

D gene: TRBD1
J gene: TRBJ2-7
V gene: TRBV7-9
clone size: -
CDR3 DNA: TGTGCCAGCGAAATGACAGGGGGCCGGGTGGACGAGCAGTACTTC
CDR3 protein: CASEMTGGRVDEQYF

D gene: -
J gene: TRBJ2-7
V gene: TRBV4-1
clone size: -
CDR3 DNA: TGCGCCAGCAGCCGCTACGGGACAAAATACGAGCAGTACTTC
CDR3 protein: CASSRYGTKYEQYF

D gene: TRBD1
J gene: TRBJ1-1
V gene: TRBV19
clone size: -
CDR3 DNA: TGTGCCAGTATCGAGGGACAGGGATGGTCTGAAGCTTTCTTT
CDR3 protein: CASIEGQGWSEAFF

D gene: -
J gene: TRBJ2-5
V gene: TRBV11-2
clone size: -
CDR3 DNA: TGTGCCAGCAGCTTAGTTTCCAGGGGAGGGGAGACCCAGTACTTC
CDR3 protein: CASSLVSRGGETQYF

D gene: TRBD1
J gene: TRBJ2-2
V gene: TRBV27
clone size: -
CDR3 DNA: TGTGCCAGCAGTCCCGGGACAGGGTTGGCCGGGGAGCTGTTTTTT
CDR3 protein: CASSPGTGLAGELFF

D gene: -
J gene: TRBJ1-1
V gene: TRBV29-1
clone size: -
CDR3 DNA: TGCAGCGTTGAAAAGATCGGTGAAGCTTTCTTT
CDR3 protein: CSVEKIGEAFF

D gene: TRBD2
J gene: TRBJ2-7
V gene: TRBV14
clone size: -
CDR3 DNA: TGTGCCAGCAGCCTTCACCCCCCGGGACTAGCGGGAGGAGCAACCTACGAGCAGTACTTC
CDR3 protein: CASSLHPPGLAGGATYEQYF

D gene: TRBD2
J gene: TRBJ2-3
V gene: TRBV7-9
clone size: -
CDR3 DNA: TGTGCCAGCAGCACCCAATCGGGACTAGCGGGAGAGACAGATACGCAGTATTTT
CDR3 protein: CASSTQSGLAGETDTQYF

D gene: -
J gene: TRBJ1-5
V gene: TRBV7-9
clone size: few
CDR3 DNA: TGTGCCAGCAGCCCTAACAGTTGGGAATCAGCCCAGCATTTT
CDR3 protein: CASSPNSWESAQHF

D gene: TRBD2
J gene: TRBJ2-3
V gene: TRBV29-1
clone size: -
CDR3 DNA: TGCAGCGTTGAGGAGGGGATAGCGGGCACGTTCACAGATACGCAGTATTTT
CDR3 protein: CSVEEGIAGTFTDTQYF

D gene: -
J gene: TRBJ2-7
V gene: TRBV5-4
clone size: -
CDR3 DNA: TGTGCCAGCAGCTTGGGTTTCGCAAACCCCTACGAGCAGTACTTC
CDR3 protein: CASSLGFANPYEQYF